Listed here are 29 T cell receptor beta chains from one sample, sequenced in a study of vaccination and CD4 T cells after COVID-19. Sequence data for DNA of cultured CD4+ T cells were generated by the Oncomine TCR Beta short-read assay. Each CDR3 protein gets one entry after TCRdb re-called the PCR reads with MiXCR. The repertoire consists of some 10,000 distinct CDR3 sequences, with about 60% occurring once and the leading ten covering 20% to 25%. Specified treatment: roughly ten-day PBMC culture with coronavirus spike peptide pools or control peptides (ViraFEST assay). The antigens these receptors bind are not known. The sequenced sample was CD4+ T cells from blood, cultured in vitro. The receptor set was obtained from a human donor who had recovered from COVID-19.

The chain couples TRBV11-2 to TRBJ2-4; D is possibly TRBD1 or TRBD2 (6 bases each). The V end lost 4 bases, the J end lost 3 bases, and 19 bases lay between the germline ends. The CDR3 loop spans 17 amino acids. Germline lookup yields CDR1 SGHAT and CDR2 FQNNGV. Written as DNA, the CDR3 is TGTGCCAGCAGCTCCCTAAAGGGGGGCGAAATCAAAAACATTCAGTACTTC. This translates into CASSSLKGGEIKNIQYF.

The J gene is TRBJ1-1, the V gene TRBV27, with D possibly matching TRBD1 (5 bases). The V gene's germline CDR1 is MNHEY and CDR2 SMNVEV (reference sequence). V lost 0 bases and J 6 bases, leaving 8 bases between the germline ends. The CDR3 is 13 residues long. The CDR3 sequence is CASSLSGAPEAFF. CDR3 DNA sequence: TGTGCCAGCAGTTTATCCGGGGCCCCTGAAGCTTTCTTT.

The rearrangement joins TRBV12-3 or TRBV12-4 to TRBJ1-2; no clear D. V lost 8 bases and J 4 bases, leaving 14 bases between the germline ends. The length of the CDR3 is 13 residues. The CDR3 is CASFHGVGYGYTF. The DNA for the CDR3 is TGTGCCAGCTTTCACGGGGTGGGCTATGGCTACACCTTC.

V gene TRBV6-2 or TRBV6-3 combines with J gene TRBJ1-2, with 9 bases lining up with TRBD1. The CDR3 is 15 amino acids. Germline V CDR1 and CDR2: MNHEY, SVGEGT. V was pared by 0 bases and J by 6 bases, with 5 bases of the junction left unmatched. The CDR3 sequence is CASSYSTGTGHGYTF. In DNA form, the CDR3 reads TGTGCCAGCAGTTACTCCACCGGGACAGGGCATGGCTACACCTTC.

The V gene is TRBV2, the J gene TRBJ1-5; 7 bases match TRBD1. Germline V gene data show CDR1 as SNHLY and CDR2 as FYNNEI. J gave up 4 bases and V 6 bases, and 9 bases lay outside the gene matches. The CDR3 is 15 amino acids. Here the CDR3 reads CASRGVQGENQPQHF. CDR3 nucleotide sequence: TGTGCCAGCAGGGGAGTCCAGGGGGAGAATCAGCCCCAGCATTTT.

The chain carries TRBV11-2 and TRBJ1-1; D perhaps matches TRBD1 (6 bases). This CDR3 comprises 14 residues. Germline V gene sequence: CDR1 SGHAT, CDR2 FQNNGV. Trimming left V 10 bases short and J 4 bases short, with 19 bases between. The CDR3 is CATAAQTGSTEAFF. CDR3 sequence (DNA): TGTGCCACCGCGGCCCAAACAGGGTCCACTGAAGCTTTCTTT. The variable domain in full, completed from reference TRBV11-2 and TRBJ1-1, reads EAGVAQSPRYKIIEKRQSVAFWCNPISGHATLYWYQQILGQGPKLLIQFQNNGVVDDSQLPKDRFSAERLKGVDSTLKIQPAKLEDSAVYLCATAAQTGSTEAFFGQGTRLTVV.

This sequence joins TRBV15 and TRBJ2-1; possibly TRBD1 for D (6 bases). The CDR3 runs to 16 residues. The V end lost 1 base, the J end lost 9 bases, and 19 bases lay between the germline ends. Germline CDR1 reads LNHNV; CDR2 reads YYDKDF (reference sequence). The CDR3 here is CATSRGTEYRSGEQFF. The CDR3 nucleotides are TGTGCCACCAGCAGAGGGACAGAGTACAGGTCGGGTGAGCAGTTCTTC.

The chain is built from TRBV7-2 and TRBJ1-2; D is undetermined. The germline V and J ends were trimmed by 1 base and 2 bases, with 11 bases remaining between them. Germline-derived CDR1 and CDR2 are SGHTA and FQGNSA. This CDR3 region has 15 residues. The CDR3 spells CASSLGSPLNYGYTF. The CDR3 DNA follows: TGTGCCAGCAGCTTAGGCAGTCCCCTAAACTATGGCTACACCTTC.

This clonotype showed up just a few times. The chain carries TRBV7-2 and TRBJ1-1; D unresolved. This CDR3 comprises 16 residues. Per the germline V gene, CDR1 is SGHTA and CDR2 is FQGNSA. The V and J ends lost 1 base and 4 bases respectively, with 16 bases between them. The CDR3 DNA is TGTGCCAGCAGCTTAGAGGGCTTGGGTGTCAGCACTGAAGCTTTCTTT. Residues: CASSLEGLGVSTEAFF. The entire variable domain, with the rest obtained from reference TRBV7-2 and TRBJ1-1, is as follows: GAGVSQSPSNKVTEKGKDVELRCDPISGHTALYWYRQSLGQGLEFLIYFQGNSAPDKSGLPSDRFSAERTGGSVSTLTIQRTQQEDSAVYLCASSLEGLGVSTEAFFGQGTRLTVV.

The chain couples TRBV6-5 to TRBJ2-5; no definite D call. V shed 0 bases and J shed 0 bases, with 11 bases lying between them. This CDR3 has 16 amino acids. CDR1 and CDR2 (germline): MNHEY, SVGAGI. CDR3 coding DNA: TGTGCCAGCAGTTACTCGTCGTCCAAATACCAAGAGACCCAGTACTTC. This sequence encodes CASSYSSSKYQETQYF.

This rearrangement joins TRBV7-2 to TRBJ2-1; TRBD1 matches at 7 bases. The DNA end favors TRBJ2-7, so the J call may be wrong. This CDR3 has 14 amino acids. Germline loops: CDR1 SGHTA, CDR2 FQGNSA. The CDR3 nucleotides read TGTGCCAGCAGCTCCCCCCAGGGGGCCTACGAGCAGTACTTC. Its protein product is CASSSPQGAYEQYF.

CDR3 bases: TGTGCCAGCAGTGCCCCACAGGGGAGAACTGAGCAGTACTTC. Translation gives CASSAPQGRTEQYF. The V and J genes are TRBV25-1 and TRBJ2-7, with TRBD1 identical over 7 bases. V lost 4 bases to trimming and J lost 7 bases; unmatched junction nucleotides: 10. Looked up from germline, CDR1 is MGHDK and CDR2 is SYGVNS. The CDR3 sequence is 14 residues long.

For the CDR3, the DNA is TGTGCCTGGAGTGACAGGCGCGACTATGGCTACACCTTC. It translates to CAWSDRRDYGYTF. This sequence joins TRBV30 and TRBJ1-2, with a possible D match to TRBD1 (5 bases). V lost 1 base, J lost 3 bases, and 9 bases lay in between. Germline V gene lookup returns CDR1 GTSNPN and CDR2 SVGIG (reference sequence). The CDR3 sequence is 13 residues long.

The chain carries TRBV6-1 and TRBJ1-3; 9 nucleotides match TRBD1. The J segment lost 7 bases and the V segment lost 6 bases, leaving 4 bases of the junction unmatched. Germline loops: CDR1 MNHNS, CDR2 SASEGT. CDR3 size: 13 residues. DNA of the CDR3: TGTGCCAGCAGCAGACAGGGGGAGAACACCATATATTTT. Residues: CASSRQGENTIYF.

J is TRBJ1-3 and V is TRBV19, with D unresolved. Germline V CDR1 and CDR2: LNHDA, SQIVND (reference sequence). Between the trimmed V and J ends, which lost 11 bases and 4 bases, there was a span of 18 bases. The CDR3 is made up of 14 amino acids. Written as DNA, the CDR3 is TGTGCCGACCTTGGACCTAAGAAGGGAAACACCATATATTTT. This gives the protein CADLGPKKGNTIYF.

In DNA, the CDR3 is TGTGCCAGCATCTCAGGGGCAGGGAACTCCCAAGAGACCCAGTACTTC. Translated: CASISGAGNSQETQYF. V and J are TRBV6-1 and TRBJ2-5, with D possibly TRBD1 on 6 matching bases. Germline CDR1 is MNHNS and CDR2 is SASEGT. Trimming shortened V by 7 bases and J by 1 base, and 19 bases separated the two germline ends. The CDR3 spans 16 residues.

This chain joins TRBV10-3 and TRBJ1-1; TRBD1 is a possible D gene (5 bases). Germline-derived CDR1 and CDR2 are ENHRY and SYGVKD. Between the trimmed V and J ends, which lost 10 bases and 10 bases, there was a span of 16 bases. The CDR3 loop spans 11 amino acids. The CDR3 DNA reads as TGTGCCACCCGGGACCCCCGGAGAGCTTTCTTT. Encoded protein: CATRDPRRAFF.

This clonotype was counted once. The V call is TRBV4-2, the J call TRBJ2-1; 10 positions agree with TRBD1. The germline CDR1 and CDR2 sequences are LGHNA and YNFKEQ. V lost 2 bases and J lost 8; bases outside the gene matches: 3. The CDR3 contains 14 residues. CDR3 DNA: TGTGCCAGCAGCCAAAGACAGGGGGCGGATGAGCAGTTCTTC. As protein: CASSQRQGADEQFF.

The chain is built from TRBV15 and TRBJ2-7; D uncertain. From germline, CDR1 is LNHNV and CDR2 YYDKDF (reference sequence). Trimming pared 2 bases from V and 2 bases from J, leaving 10 bases between. The CDR3 extends over 14 amino acids. The CDR3 coding sequence is TGTGCCACCAGCAGATCCGGATCTACCTACGAGCAGTACTTC. As protein: CATSRSGSTYEQYF. The full variable domain, its missing parts supplied by reference TRBV15 and TRBJ2-7, is DAMVIQNPRYQVTQFGKPVTLSCSQTLNHNVMYWYQQKSSQAPKLLFHYYDKDFNNEADTPDNFQSRRPNTSFCFLDIRSPGLGDTAMYLCATSRSGSTYEQYFGPGTRLTVT.

The table lists this clonotype with a count of one. The chain combines TRBV6-7 with TRBJ1-6, with 7 bases that match TRBD1. TRBV6-7 is an ORF, with its function uncertain. Losses at the gene ends were 5 bases for V and 10 bases for J; bases not matched to a gene: 8. The CDR3 extends over 14 amino acids. The CDR3 DNA reads as TGTGCCAGCAGTCAGGGGGGAGTAAGATCACCCCTCCACTTT. Its translation: CASSQGGVRSPLHF.

The gene calls are TRBV9 and TRBJ2-1, with D maybe TRBD2 (5 bases). Deletions cut 8 bases from V and 0 bases from J, with 12 bases between. Germline V CDR1 and CDR2: SGDLS, YYNGEE. This CDR3 is built from 14 residues. The CDR3 nucleotides read TGTGCCAGTGGTCCAACTAGCTCCTACAATGAGCAGTTCTTC. This encodes CASGPTSSYNEQFF.

This clonotype appeared a single time. A junction end diverges from the germline sequence, so it may reflect a read error. The V gene is TRBV24-1, the J gene TRBJ1-1; D is perhaps TRBD1 (5 bases). The germline V gene has CDR1 KGHDR and CDR2 SFDVKD. The CDR3 spans 17 residues. The CDR3 region has the DNA TGTGCCACCAGTGATACTAGAGGGGCAGGTGGCGGGAAGGCCTTTTTTTTT. Protein: CATSDTRGAGGGKAFFF.

The chain links TRBV11-3 to TRBJ2-2, with D unresolved. This CDR3 has 14 residues. V was shortened by 0 bases and J by 5 bases, with 7 bases between the two germline ends. The germline V gene encodes CDR1 SGHNT and CDR2 YENEEA. The CDR3 protein is CASSLDPKTGELFF. CDR3 nucleotide sequence: TGTGCCAGCAGCTTAGACCCTAAGACCGGGGAGCTGTTTTTT.

The gene calls are TRBV19 and TRBJ1-2; 9 bases align to TRBD1. The CDR3 consists of 16 residues. V was clipped by 7 bases and J by 1 base; unmatched bases: 10. Germline CDR1 reads LNHDA; CDR2 reads SQIVND (reference sequence). CDR3 DNA sequence: TGTGCCAGTACTCCGGCCGGGACAGGGCTTAACTATGGCTACACCTTC. Its protein product is CASTPAGTGLNYGYTF. Supplemented by reference TRBV19 and TRBJ1-2, the full variable domain reads DGGITQSPKYLFRKEGQNVTLSCEQNLNHDAMYWYRQDPGQGLRLIYYSQIVNDFQKGDIAEGYSVSREKKESFPLTVTSAQKNPTAFYLCASTPAGTGLNYGYTFGSGTRLTVV.

The V call is TRBV18, the J call TRBJ1-1; no definite D call. The V end was cut by 3 bases, the J end by 1 base, with 12 bases between. Germline loops: CDR1 KGHSH, CDR2 LQKENI. This CDR3 contains 15 residues. Written as DNA, the CDR3 is TGTGCCAGCTCACCGCCGTTAGGAGAGAACACTGAAGCTTTCTTT. Translation gives CASSPPLGENTEAFF.

The chain joins TRBV6-1 to TRBJ2-5, with D possibly matching TRBD2 (6 bases). The CDR3 length is 17 residues. Trimming removed 6 bases from V and 5 bases from J, with 25 bases in between. Germline V gene sequence: CDR1 MNHNS, CDR2 SASEGT. CDR3: CASSQPGEPGEGETQYF. The DNA of the CDR3 is TGTGCCAGCAGCCAACCGGGGGAGCCCGGGGAAGGGGAGACCCAGTACTTC.

This clonotype was seen only a few times. The chain couples TRBV6-1 to TRBJ1-2, with unresolved D. V lost 2 bases to trimming and J lost 2 bases, with 9 bases between them. This CDR3 has 14 residues. Germline V gene data show CDR1 as MNHNS and CDR2 as SASEGT. CDR3: CASSEQAHNYGYTF. In nucleotides, the CDR3 is TGTGCCAGCAGTGAACAGGCCCACAACTATGGCTACACCTTC.

This clonotype has just a few counts. The V gene is TRBV19, the J gene TRBJ2-1; 7 nucleotides line up with TRBD2. The CDR3 contains 12 residues. J gave up 9 bases and V 6 bases, and 5 bases lay outside the gene matches. Germline CDR1 and CDR2: LNHDA and SQIVND (reference sequence). The chain's CDR3 is CASRGPGGEQFF. DNA of the CDR3: TGTGCCAGTAGGGGGCCGGGGGGTGAGCAGTTCTTC.

This clonotype was detected once. V gene TRBV6-4 combines with J gene TRBJ2-5, with 8 bases fitting TRBD1. J gave up 4 bases and V 5 bases, and 18 bases lay outside the gene matches. Germline V gene lookup returns CDR1 MRHNA and CDR2 SNTAGT. The CDR3 loop spans 18 amino acids. In nucleotides, the CDR3 is TGTGCCAGCAGTCCCGACAGGGGTTCCAATTTCGGACGAGAGACCCAGTACTTC. Amino acids: CASSPDRGSNFGRETQYF.